These T cell receptor beta chains were read from a single sample in a study of blood T cell repertoires in COVID-19. Sequencing used immunoSEQ multiplex PCR; TCRdb keeps in-frame clones, though not all of them. The sample has 200,000 to 250,000 clones, approximately 82% seen once. Sample: peripheral blood. The receptors come from a man aged 45 to 65 with active or convalescent COVID-19. The CDR3 runs from the conserved cysteine through the conserved F or W. Each record gives: V gene, CDR3 protein.

TRBV7-3	CASSRDRGTGELFF
TRBV19	CASSSPSRGGPGELFF
TRBV7-8	CASSSLADRGRAPLHF
TRBV21-1	CASSKEKQPLHF
TRBV9	CASTGLSGELFF
TRBV7-2	CASSWGQSNTEAFF
TRBV6-2/TRBV6-3	CASSPPKPYGYTF
TRBV28	CASSAVGLAGGPVLGELFF
TRBV3-1/TRBV3-2	CASSPSPGTGRFEQYF
TRBV7-9	CASSLLGPGAFF
TRBV5-1	CASSWGLAGFTSTDTQYF
TRBV15	CATSSSERGIAYNEQFF
TRBV6-2/TRBV6-3	CASSDRDRDNNEQFF
TRBV3-1/TRBV3-2	CASSWSSQGNNSPLHF
TRBV27	CASSLFPGNQPQHF
TRBV12-3/TRBV12-4	CASSLYNTEAFF
TRBV4-2	CASSQVRWRGGTDEQFF
TRBV28	CASSLASSGANVLTF
TRBV6-2/TRBV6-3	CASSPFRGGGGDTQYF
TRBV9	CASSVGQGGSETQYF
TRBV11-2	CASSSPGLARSEQFF
TRBV25-1	CASSELDSESSYNEQFF
TRBV2	CASNPVGTGADTQYF
TRBV5-1	CASSLDPTGTYEQYF
TRBV29-1	CSANTPGTGAYNEQFF
TRBV19	CASSVAGGPNEQYF
TRBV18	CASSPGTGSAIEQFF
TRBV7-3	CASSLGSSGDTQYF
TRBV4-1	CASSHHLGGAEETQYF
TRBV15	CATSRVRASGDQYEQYF
TRBV27	CASSLAGGQYNEQFF
TRBV7-3	CASSLTSGRVSEQFF
TRBV7-2	CASSLSGTASRGYTF
TRBV5-1	CASSLGPSGGLAKNIQYF
TRBV30	CAWSVGGSLPYF
TRBV6-5	CASSYPGRIEQFF
TRBV5-1	CASSHIAGGYQETQYF
TRBV10-3	CAISKRGRDTDTQYF
TRBV9	CASSVGGGSTDTQYF
TRBV5-4	CASSWGLPGELFF
TRBV5-6	CASSPRGNQPQHF
TRBV5-1	CASRGAGDPYGYTF
TRBV7-3	CASSLSRGTGTDAFF
TRBV11-2	CASSKAGTQYF
TRBV6-2/TRBV6-3	CASSFRSGANVLTF
TRBV9	CASSLRGVETQYF
TRBV21-1	CATLRPGPFPTISGNTIYF
TRBV2	CASSLNRAQRGNEQFF
TRBV5-4	CASTSGTDTQYF
TRBV5-1	CASSLAGTGWTAGNTIYF
TRBV11-3	CASSQGTSGGWNEQFF
TRBV5-1	CASSSHAGGAGETQYF
TRBV7-2	CASSLLGGTEAFF
TRBV5-4	CASSFTGEVNQPQHF
TRBV28	CASSLWLRGTDTQYF